This TCR beta chain was captured by sequencing in a study of T cell responses to AZD1222 COVID-19 vaccine (dated by TCRdb to about 2021). Some background on the complete study: TCR sequencing was performed for 230 to 250 trial participants, of whom 200 to 210 were given two doses of AZD1222 and approximately 25 were given two doses of MenACWY control vaccine. Trial participants were enrolled into age subgroups of 18-55, 56-69 and 70-plus years, which contained about 150, 28 and 57 TCR-sequenced participants, respectively.

After removal of 4 bases from V and 4 bases from J, the junction retains 8 bases not matched to a gene. The germline V gene encodes CDR1 SGHDT and CDR2 YYEEEE. The CDR3 covers 15 residues, taking in both the cysteine and the phenylalanine. Only the CDR3 region is kept as DNA, spanning 45 bases read in frame from base 1. The paper as a whole reports these results and caveats: The 56-69-year group was small, and its depth increase did not reach significance, likely because of low power. Because no day 14 peak-response samples were available, repertoires were characterized only after the peak T cell response. A significant rise in spike-specific TCR breadth and depth was observed after two AZD1222 doses relative to day 0 and relative to MenACWY recipients. Most participants were white British and females outnumbered males, and the authors suggested that clonal diversity may have been underestimated. Reportedly, almost half of the unique spike-specific TCRs recognized epitopes lying outside the regions that are mutated in the B.1.351 and B.1.1.7 variants. Conclusions about previously exposed vaccinees were limited because only six AZD1222 recipients were SARS-CoV-2 seropositive at baseline. The vaccine-associated CD4 TCRs covered the entire spike protein, and the dominant responses fell in regions 160-218 and 743-854.

Read against the paper, the sample's time point label means: about 28 days (+/-7) after the second vaccine dose. AZD1222 recipients given second doses at about 4 weeks or at about 12 weeks were pooled, since spike-specific TCR depth and breadth were not found to differ between the two schedules. Vaccinee samples were obtained from the UK trials COV001 and COV002, which included a single-blind randomized controlled phase 2/3 trial of AZD1222 (ChAdOx1 nCoV-19) in healthy adults. For TCRbeta chain sequencing, PBMC samples were collected from trial participants at day 0 and at day 28 after the second dose. The CDR3 regions of human TCRbeta chains were analyzed by immunosequencing. The authors' analysis ran thus. Repertoire TCRs were matched against a reference library of SARS-CoV-2-specific TCRs generated with the MIRA antigen-specificity platform. Breadth meant the fraction of unique TCRs that were SARS-CoV-2-associated, whereas depth meant the fraction of total T cells that were SARS-CoV-2-associated. Using the MIRA data, every spike-specific TCR was mapped to the spike region that the TCR reacted to and assigned to either a CD4 or a CD8 class. Log10-transformed breadth and depth values were compared by one-way ANOVA with Sidak's multiple comparisons tests. The immuneACCESS repertoire file appears here via TCRdb, limited to in-frame rearrangements. These files lack a portion of the clones; in checked studies, under half of the deficit traces to unresolved V genes, and the cause of the others is not known. V and J calls plus clone size are reproduced from that table; the DNA served to infer D and trimming. The sample yields about 110,000 clones; around 90% were counted once. The top ten hold roughly 15% of the sample.

Comments on this clone: Its antigen remains unidentified. Per-base qualities were not stored, and no clone one base away is much larger.

This specimen consisted of peripheral blood, obtained 28 days after the second AZD1222 dose. The V gene is TRBV5-6 and the J gene is TRBJ2-1; 7 junctional bases match TRBD2. The TCR was taken from an adult who received the AZD1222 COVID-19 vaccine. The CDR3: CASSRGRRGYNEQFF. DNA sequence: TGTGCCAGCAGCCGAGGGCGGCGGGGGTACAATGAGCAGTTCTTC.